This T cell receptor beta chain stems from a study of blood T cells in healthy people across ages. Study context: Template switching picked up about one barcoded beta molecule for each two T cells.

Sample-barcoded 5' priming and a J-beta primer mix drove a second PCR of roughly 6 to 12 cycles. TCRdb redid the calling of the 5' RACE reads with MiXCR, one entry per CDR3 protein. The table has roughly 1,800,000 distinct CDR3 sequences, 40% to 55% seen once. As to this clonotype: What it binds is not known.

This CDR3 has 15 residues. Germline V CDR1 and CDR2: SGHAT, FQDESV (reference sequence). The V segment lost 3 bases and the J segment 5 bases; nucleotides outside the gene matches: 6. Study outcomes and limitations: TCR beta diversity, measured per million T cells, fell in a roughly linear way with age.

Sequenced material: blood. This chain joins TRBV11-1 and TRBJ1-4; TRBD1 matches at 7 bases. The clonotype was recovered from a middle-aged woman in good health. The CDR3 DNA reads TGTGCCAGCAGCTTCTCCGGGACAGAAAATGAAAAACTGTTTTTT. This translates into CASSFSGTENEKLFF. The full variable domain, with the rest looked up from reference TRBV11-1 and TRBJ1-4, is EAEVAQSPRYKITEKSQAVAFWCDPISGHATLYWYRQILGQGPELLVQFQDESVVDDSQLPKDRFSAERLKGVDSTLKIQPAELGDSAMYLCASSFSGTENEKLFFGSGTQLSVL.